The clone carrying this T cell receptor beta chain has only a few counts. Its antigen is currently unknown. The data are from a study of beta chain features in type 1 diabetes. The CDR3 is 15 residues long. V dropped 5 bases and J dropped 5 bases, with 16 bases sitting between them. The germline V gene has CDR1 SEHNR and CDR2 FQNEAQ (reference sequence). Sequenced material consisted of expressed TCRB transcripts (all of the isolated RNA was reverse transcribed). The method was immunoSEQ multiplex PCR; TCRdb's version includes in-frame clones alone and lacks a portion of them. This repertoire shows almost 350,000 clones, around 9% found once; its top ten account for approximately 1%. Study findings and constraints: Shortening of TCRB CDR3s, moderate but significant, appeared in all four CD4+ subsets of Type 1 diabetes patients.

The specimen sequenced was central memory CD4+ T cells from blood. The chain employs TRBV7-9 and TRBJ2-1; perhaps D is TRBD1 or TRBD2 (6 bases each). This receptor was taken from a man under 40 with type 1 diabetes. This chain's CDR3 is CASSPGPRGDNEQFF. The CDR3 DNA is TGTGCCAGCAGCCCGGGGCCGAGGGGGGACAATGAGCAGTTCTTC.